This record covers a single TCR beta chain. What it binds is unknown. The data derive from a study of T cell responses to AZD1222 COVID-19 vaccine. Study-wide points: Following two doses of AZD1222, Spike-specific TCR breadth and depth rose.

Trimming pared 0 bases from V and 7 bases from J, leaving 9 bases between. CDR1 and CDR2 (germline): MGHRA, YSYEKL. This CDR3 is built from 13 residues. Using immunoSEQ multiplex PCR, the repertoire was profiled, and TCRdb retains in-frame clones only, with some absent. Seen here are 85,000 to 120,000 clones, more than 70% observed once, and the top ten hold about 17%. This clonotype originated in an adult in good health. The chain has TRBV4-1 and TRBJ1-1; D gene unclear. Here the sequenced sample was peripheral blood, taken on day 0 of AZD1222 vaccination. CDR3 loop: CASSQDRQLEAFF. The CDR3 region has the DNA TGCGCCAGCAGCCAAGACAGACAACTTGAAGCTTTCTTT.